One sample yielded the 9 T cell receptor beta chains listed below, sequenced in a study of cytomegalovirus exposure and HLA in healthy donors. 60 Vbeta and 13 Jbeta primers were used in PCR. Only in-frame clones appear in the TCRdb table, and some are missing; sequencing was by immunoSEQ multiplex PCR. This table has 90,000 to 140,000 clones, around 80% appearing once. Sequenced: PBMCs. These receptors originate from a man aged 30 to 45 in good health and CMV-seronegative.

J is TRBJ1-1 and V is TRBV27; D remains ambiguous. CDR1 is MNHEY and CDR2 is SMNVEV in the germline V gene (reference sequence). The CDR3 sequence is 12 residues long. The V gene lost 9 bases and the J gene lost 5 bases, with 13 bases spanning the gap. The CDR3 reads CASMIPGTEAFF. CDR3 nucleotide sequence: TGTGCCAGTATGATTCCCGGGACTGAAGCTTTCTTT.

J is TRBJ1-3 and V is TRBV5-1; D gene ambiguous. The V gene lost 3 bases and the J gene lost 0 bases, with 10 bases spanning the gap. Germline CDR1 reads SGHRS; CDR2 reads YFSETQ. The CDR3 sequence is 15 residues long. The CDR3: CASSSGGDSGNTIYF. The DNA for the CDR3 is TGCGCCAGCAGCTCGGGCGGGGACTCTGGAAACACCATATATTTT.

The chain couples TRBV4-3 to TRBJ2-5; TRBD2 might be the D (6 bases). The CDR3 has 16 amino acids. CDR1 LGHNA and CDR2 YSLEER come from the germline V gene. V lost 0 bases, J lost 4 bases, and 15 bases lay in between. The CDR3 DNA is TGCGCCAGCAGCCAAGATTTAAGGGGAGGAAGAGAGACCCAGTACTTC. Translated: CASSQDLRGGRETQYF.

V gene TRBV30 combines with J gene TRBJ2-7, with 8 bases fitting TRBD2. J was trimmed by 7 bases and V by 2 bases; bases with no gene match: 7. This CDR3 region has 13 residues. Germline-derived CDR1 and CDR2 are GTSNPN and SVGIG (reference sequence). The DNA for the CDR3 is TGTGCCTGGAGTTTTAGACCGGGAGGGGAGCAGTACTTC. Its translation: CAWSFRPGGEQYF.

The chain couples TRBV5-1 to TRBJ2-3; 12 bases line up with TRBD2. Germline assignment: CDR1 SGHRS and CDR2 YFSETQ. V dropped 4 bases and J dropped 4; count of bases not matched to a gene: 4. This CDR3 comprises 15 residues. CDR3 amino acids: CASSPGLAGSDTQYF. In nucleotides, the CDR3 is TGCGCCAGCAGCCCGGGACTAGCGGGTTCAGATACGCAGTATTTT.

The gene calls are TRBV6-6 and TRBJ2-1; 7 positions match TRBD2. CDR1 is MNHNY, CDR2 SVGAGI, per germline (reference sequence). The length of the CDR3 is 15 residues. The V and J ends lost 0 bases and 4 bases, in that order; junction bases with no gene match: 3. CDR3 sequence (DNA): TGTGCCAGCAGTTACTCGGCTAGCGGATACAATGAGCAGTTCTTC. Its protein is CASSYSASGYNEQFF.

The V call is TRBV27, the J call TRBJ1-1, with a tentative D call TRBD1 (5 bases). V was shortened by 7 bases and J by 3 bases, with 15 bases between the two germline ends. CDR1 is MNHEY, CDR2 SMNVEV, per germline (reference sequence). The CDR3 runs to 14 residues. CDR3 sequence (DNA): TGTGCCAGCACTCTGACAGCTCGTCACACTGAAGCTTTCTTT. As protein: CASTLTARHTEAFF.

The chain employs TRBV2 and TRBJ1-2, with D hard to call. From germline, CDR1 is SNHLY and CDR2 FYNNEI. V was clipped by 4 bases and J by 4 bases, with 16 bases between them. The CDR3 has 15 amino acids. CDR3 coding DNA: TGTGCCAGCAGTGGATACACCAAAGGAGGCTATGGCTACACCTTC. Residues: CASSGYTKGGYGYTF.

In this sample, this clone turned up once. The chain is built from TRBV9 and TRBJ1-2, with a possible D match to TRBD1 (5 bases). The CDR3 totals 12 residues. Trimming removed 4 bases from V and 6 bases from J, with 10 bases in between. CDR1 and CDR2 from the germline V gene are SGDLS and YYNGEE. The DNA for the CDR3 is TGTGCCAGCAGCCCTCGGACACATGGCTACACCTTC. This translates into CASSPRTHGYTF.